Listed here is a single T cell receptor (beta chain). These data originate in a study of T-cell memory formation after mild COVID-19. From the 5' RACE reads, TCRdb called clonotypes with MiXCR, one entry per CDR3 protein. The sample shows some 180,000 distinct CDR3 sequences, 10% to 15% of them seen only once. The V end was cut by 7 bases, the J end by 14 bases, with 23 bases between. CDR3 length: 13 residues. Germline V gene lookup returns CDR1 SNHLY and CDR2 FYNNEI. The chain employs TRBV2 and TRBJ1-2; TRBD1 might be the D (6 bases). The sequence came from a man between 18 and 35 years old who had mild COVID-19 (a few samples of this study predate the infection). Cell type and time point are not known. Sample: PBMCs or a T cell subset sorted from them (not recorded which). The CDR3 DNA sequence: TGTGCCAGCACCCCCCTCCCGCAGGGGATTTATACCTTC. It specifies CASTPLPQGIYTF.